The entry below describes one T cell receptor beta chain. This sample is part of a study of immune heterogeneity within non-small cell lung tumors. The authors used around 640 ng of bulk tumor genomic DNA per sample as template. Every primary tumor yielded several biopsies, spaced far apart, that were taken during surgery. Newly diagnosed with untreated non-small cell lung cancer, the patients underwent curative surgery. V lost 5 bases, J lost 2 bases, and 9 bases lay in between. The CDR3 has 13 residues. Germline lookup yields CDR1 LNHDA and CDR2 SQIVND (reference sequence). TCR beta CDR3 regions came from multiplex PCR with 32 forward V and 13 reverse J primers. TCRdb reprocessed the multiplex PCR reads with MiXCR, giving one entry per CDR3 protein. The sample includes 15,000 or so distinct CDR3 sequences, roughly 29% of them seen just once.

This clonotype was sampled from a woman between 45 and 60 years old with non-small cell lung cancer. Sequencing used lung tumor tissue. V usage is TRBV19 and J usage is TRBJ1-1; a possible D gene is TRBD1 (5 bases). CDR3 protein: CASSGDVNTEAFF. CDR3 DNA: TGTGCCAGTAGTGGGGACGTCAACACTGAAGCTTTCTTT.